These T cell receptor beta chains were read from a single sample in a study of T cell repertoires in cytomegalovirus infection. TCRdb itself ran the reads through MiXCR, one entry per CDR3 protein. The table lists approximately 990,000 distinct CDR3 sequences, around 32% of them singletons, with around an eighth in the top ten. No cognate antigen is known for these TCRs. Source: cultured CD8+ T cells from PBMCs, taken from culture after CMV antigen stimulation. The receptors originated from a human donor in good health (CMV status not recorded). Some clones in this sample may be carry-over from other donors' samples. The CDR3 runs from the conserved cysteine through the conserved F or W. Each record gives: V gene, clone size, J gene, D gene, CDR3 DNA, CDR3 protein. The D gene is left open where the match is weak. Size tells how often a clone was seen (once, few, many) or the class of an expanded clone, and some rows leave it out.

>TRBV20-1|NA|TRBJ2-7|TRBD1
TGCAGTGCTAGAGCTCACAGGGGGCAATACGAGCAGTACTTC
CSARAHRGQYEQYF
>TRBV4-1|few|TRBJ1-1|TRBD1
TGCGCCACCTTCGACAGGGAGAACACTGAAGCTTTCTTT
CATFDRENTEAFF
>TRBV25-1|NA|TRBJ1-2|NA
TGTGCCAGCAGTGAATATTTTTCTGTCGGGGGCAAAACTAACTATGGCTACACCTTC
CASSEYFSVGGKTNYGYTF
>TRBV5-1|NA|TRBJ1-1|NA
TGCGCCAGCAGCAATCGACAGTACACTGAAGCTTTCTTT
CASSNRQYTEAFF
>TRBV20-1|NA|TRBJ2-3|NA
TGCAGTGCTAGAGAGCCGGGAAGATTAGTCGCAGATACGCAGTATTTT
CSAREPGRLVADTQYF
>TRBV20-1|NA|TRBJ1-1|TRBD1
TGCAGTGCTAGAGATCGGGGACAGTTCGAAGCTTTCTTT
CSARDRGQFEAFF
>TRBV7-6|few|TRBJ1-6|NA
TGTGCCAGCAGCTTAGATTGGGGCGCGGATTCACCCCTCCACTTT
CASSLDWGADSPLHF
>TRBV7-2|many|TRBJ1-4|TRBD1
TGTGCCAGCAGCTCTGGACAGGGGGTTGCAACTAATGAAAAACTGTTTTTT
CASSSGQGVATNEKLFF
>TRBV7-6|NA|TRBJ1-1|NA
TGTGCCAGCAGTACCCTGGGTGAAGCTTTCTTT
CASSTLGEAFF
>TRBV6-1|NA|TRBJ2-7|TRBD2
TGTGCCAGCAGTTCAACGGTAGGGACTACGCCCTACGAGCAGTACTTC
CASSSTVGTTPYEQYF
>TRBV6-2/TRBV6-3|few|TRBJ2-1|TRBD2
TGTGCCAGCATTCGCGGGGGGGCGAGATTCGGCAATGAGCAGTTCTTC
CASIRGGARFGNEQFF
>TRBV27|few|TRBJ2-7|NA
TGTGCCAGCAGTTTATCCCCTGGAGGGGCTTACGAGCAGTACTTC
CASSLSPGGAYEQYF
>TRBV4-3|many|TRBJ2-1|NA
TGCGCCAGCAGCCAAGGGGGTCTGGGGAATGAGCAGTTCTTC
CASSQGGLGNEQFF
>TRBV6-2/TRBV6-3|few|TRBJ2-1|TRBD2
TGTGCCAGCAGTCAGCCGGGACTAGCGGGAGTGTATGAGCAGTTCTTC
CASSQPGLAGVYEQFF
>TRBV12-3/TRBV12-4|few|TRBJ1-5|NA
TGTGCCAGCAGTTTTACTGCCCAATCGGGGGCCTTAATCCTAAATCAGCCCCAGCATTTT
CASSFTAQSGALILNQPQHF